Listed below are T cell receptor beta chains from one sample, sequenced in a study of OX40 agonist ivuxolimab in advanced cancers. The table came from immunoSEQ multiplex PCR; TCRdb's copy has only in-frame clones and leaves some out. The profile shows some 77,000 clones, approximately 85% of them singletons. The input for sequencing was CD4+ or CD8+ T cells sorted from blood, taken in a trial of the OX40 agonist ivuxolimab. Source of these receptors: an adult with an advanced solid tumor such as melanoma, head and neck, liver or kidney cancer. CDR3s include the opening cysteine and the closing phenylalanine or tryptophan. A D gene is named only where the DNA matches it firmly. Not all rows give a size; the values are once, few, many and, for expanded clones, a class.

clone size,J gene,V gene,D gene,CDR3 protein,CDR3 DNA
NA,TRBJ1-1,TRBV5-1,NA,CASSLVAGNTEAFF,TGCGCCAGCAGCTTGGTAGCAGGGAACACTGAAGCTTTCTTT
NA,TRBJ1-6,TRBV11-2,NA,CASSSTGSPGGYNSPLHF,TGTGCCAGCAGCTCAACGGGATCCCCGGGGGGATATAATTCACCCCTCCACTTT
NA,TRBJ1-1,TRBV18,NA,CASSQKGGLDTEAFF,TGTGCCAGCTCACAGAAGGGGGGGTTGGACACTGAAGCTTTCTTT
NA,TRBJ2-7,TRBV9,TRBD2,CASSVGLAETYEQYF,TGTGCCAGCAGCGTAGGGCTAGCGGAAACCTACGAGCAGTACTTC
NA,TRBJ1-1,TRBV10-2,NA,CASKGIMNTEAFF,TGCGCCAGCAAGGGGATCATGAACACTGAAGCTTTCTTT
NA,TRBJ2-2,TRBV2,NA,CASRADGTNTGELFF,TGTGCCAGCAGGGCGGACGGTACGAACACCGGGGAGCTGTTTTTT
NA,TRBJ1-5,TRBV5-5,NA,CASSLAGDPDQPQHF,TGTGCCAGCAGCTTGGCAGGGGATCCGGATCAGCCCCAGCATTTT
NA,TRBJ1-1,TRBV2,NA,CASLGRTRTNTEAFF,TGTGCCAGCTTGGGGAGGACTAGGACGAACACTGAAGCTTTCTTT
once,TRBJ2-3,TRBV7-2,TRBD2,CASSLGGGGGDTQYF,TGTGCCAGCAGCTTAGGCGGCGGGGGAGGGGATACGCAGTATTTT
NA,TRBJ2-1,TRBV18,NA,CASSGGSFYEQFF,TGTGCCAGCTCAGGTGGGAGTTTCTATGAGCAGTTCTTC
NA,TRBJ2-3,TRBV7-3,TRBD2,CASNLPGLAGLGADTQYF,TGTGCCAGCAACCTTCCGGGACTAGCGGGATTGGGAGCAGATACGCAGTATTTT
NA,TRBJ2-3,TRBV28,NA,CASTSLRTQYF,TGTGCCAGCACCTCCCTCCGTACGCAGTATTTT
NA,TRBJ2-1,TRBV2,NA,CASKQDLVSYNEQFF,TGTGCCAGCAAACAGGATCTAGTATCCTACAATGAGCAGTTCTTC
NA,TRBJ1-3,TRBV7-2,TRBD1,CASSMTGFGNTIYF,TGTGCCAGCAGCATGACAGGGTTCGGAAACACCATATATTTT
NA,TRBJ2-3,TRBV2,NA,CASSEAGEEGTKGDTQYF,TGTGCCAGCAGTGAAGCGGGTGAGGAGGGAACTAAAGGGGATACGCAGTATTTT
NA,TRBJ2-1,TRBV7-6,NA,CASSFGGHEQFF,TGTGCCAGCAGCTTTGGGGGGCATGAGCAGTTCTTC
NA,TRBJ2-3,TRBV28,NA,CASSSWTARTDTQYF,TGTGCCAGCAGTTCCTGGACAGCTCGCACAGATACGCAGTATTTT
few,TRBJ1-5,TRBV30,TRBD1,CAWSQKTGFGYQPQHF,TGTGCCTGGAGTCAGAAGACAGGGTTCGGATATCAGCCCCAGCATTTT
NA,TRBJ1-2,TRBV7-2,NA,CASIKGPNYGYTF,TGTGCCAGTATAAAGGGTCCTAACTATGGCTACACCTTC
once,TRBJ1-6,TRBV6-6,NA,CASSTGGAQGDSPLHF,TGTGCCAGCAGTACTGGAGGAGCTCAGGGTGATTCACCCCTCCACTTT
NA,TRBJ2-3,TRBV7-6,NA,CASSYRTADTQYF,TGTGCCAGCAGCTACCGGACCGCAGATACGCAGTATTTT
NA,TRBJ1-1,TRBV5-5,NA,CASSTPGPFAAFF,TGTGCCAGCAGCACACCGGGGCCCTTTGCAGCTTTCTTT
NA,TRBJ2-7,TRBV27,NA,CASSLKLSSYEQYF,TGTGCCAGCAGTTTAAAGCTTAGCTCCTACGAGCAGTACTTC
NA,TRBJ1-1,TRBV29-1,TRBD1,CSARQGADTEAFF,TGCAGCGCTCGACAGGGCGCGGATACTGAAGCTTTCTTT
NA,TRBJ1-6,TRBV19,NA,CASKVEGPNSPLHF,TGTGCCAGTAAGGTGGAGGGTCCCAATTCACCCCTCCACTTT
NA,TRBJ1-2,TRBV5-1,NA,CASSLTGAPAGYTF,TGCGCCAGCAGCTTGACCGGCGCCCCGGCGGGCTACACCTTC
few,TRBJ2-2,TRBV18,NA,CASSPLHADTGELFF,TGTGCCAGCTCACCCCTACATGCCGACACCGGGGAGCTGTTTTTT
few,TRBJ1-1,TRBV28,NA,CASSLREIEAFF,TGTGCCAGCAGTTTAAGAGAAATCGAAGCTTTCTTT
NA,TRBJ2-2,TRBV15,TRBD1,CATSLGTGVSGELFF,TGTGCCACCAGCCTAGGGACAGGGGTCTCCGGGGAGCTGTTTTTT
NA,TRBJ2-7,TRBV19,NA,CASSGRVSAYEQYF,TGTGCCAGTAGCGGCAGGGTATCCGCCTACGAGCAGTACTTC
few,TRBJ1-2,TRBV29-1,TRBD1,CSVVAGGVYGYTF,TGCAGCGTTGTTGCAGGGGGCGTCTATGGCTACACCTTC
NA,TRBJ1-6,TRBV21-1,NA,CASSKTRDTAPNSPLHF,TGTGCCAGCAGCAAAACGCGGGACACTGCCCCAAATTCACCCCTCCACTTT
NA,TRBJ2-2,TRBV7-9,TRBD1,CASSRQGTGELFF,TGTGCCAGCAGCCGACAGGGGACCGGGGAGCTGTTTTTT
NA,TRBJ2-1,TRBV7-2,NA,CASSLGQLNEQFF,TGTGCCAGCAGCTTAGGACAGCTCAATGAGCAGTTCTTC
NA,TRBJ2-1,TRBV19,NA,CASSLSGPSSYNEQFF,TGTGCCAGTAGTTTAAGCGGGCCGAGCTCCTACAATGAGCAGTTCTTC
NA,TRBJ2-1,TRBV5-1,TRBD2,CASSSPGLAANEQFF,TGCGCCAGCAGCTCCCCGGGACTAGCAGCCAATGAGCAGTTCTTC
NA,TRBJ1-1,TRBV25-1,NA,CASRGPGTKDTEAFF,TGTGCCAGCAGGGGGCCGGGGACGAAAGACACTGAAGCTTTCTTT
NA,TRBJ2-7,TRBV7-8,TRBD1,CASSIMTGGAYEQYF,TGTGCCAGCAGCATAATGACAGGGGGCGCGTACGAGCAGTACTTC
NA,TRBJ2-3,TRBV19,NA,CATTRGTSTDTQYF,TGTGCCACCACACGGGGGACTAGCACAGATACGCAGTATTTT
NA,TRBJ1-1,TRBV6-1,NA,CASSVRVGNTEAFF,TGTGCCAGCAGTGTCAGGGTGGGGAACACTGAAGCTTTCTTT